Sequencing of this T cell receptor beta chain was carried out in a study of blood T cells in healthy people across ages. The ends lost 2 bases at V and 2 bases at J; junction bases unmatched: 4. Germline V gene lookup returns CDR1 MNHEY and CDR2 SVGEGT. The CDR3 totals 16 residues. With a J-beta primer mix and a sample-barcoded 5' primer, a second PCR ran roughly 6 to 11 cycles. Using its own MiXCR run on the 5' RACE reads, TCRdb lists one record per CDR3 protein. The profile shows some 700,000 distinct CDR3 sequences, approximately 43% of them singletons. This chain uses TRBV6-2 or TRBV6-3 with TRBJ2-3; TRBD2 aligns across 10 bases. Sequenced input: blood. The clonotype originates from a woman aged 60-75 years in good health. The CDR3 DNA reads TGTGCCAGCAGTTACCCCCTAGCGGGAGCCACAGATACGCAGTATTTT. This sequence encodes CASSYPLAGATDTQYF.